Following are 24 T cell receptor beta chains from one sample sequenced in a study of vaccination and CD4 T cells after COVID-19. These receptors lack a known antigen. Treatment denoted: approximately 9-day PBMC culture with coronavirus spike peptide pools or control peptides (ViraFEST assay). Researchers used the Oncomine TCR Beta short-read assay to sequence DNA from cultured CD4+ T cells. TCRdb reprocessed the PCR reads via MiXCR and lists one record per CDR3 protein. Among 15,000 to 20,000 distinct CDR3 sequences, 40% were seen once, and the ten largest hold 8% to 9.5%. Sequencing used CD4+ T cells from blood, cultured in vitro. These receptors were taken from a human donor who had recovered from COVID-19.

This chain links TRBV15 with TRBJ1-2; D gene unclear. Germline lookup yields CDR1 LNHNV and CDR2 YYDKDF (reference sequence). The length of the CDR3 is 12 residues. V lost 0 bases to trimming and J lost 4 bases, with 3 bases between them. The CDR3 protein is CATSREGYGYTF. The CDR3 nucleotides are TGTGCCACCAGCAGAGAAGGCTATGGCTACACCTTC. The full variable domain, rest sourced from reference TRBV15 and TRBJ1-2, is DAMVIQNPRYQVTQFGKPVTLSCSQTLNHNVMYWYQQKSSQAPKLLFHYYDKDFNNEADTPDNFQSRRPNTSFCFLDIRSPGLGDTAMYLCATSREGYGYTFGSGTRLTVV.

The rearrangement joins TRBV7-9 to TRBJ2-7; 14 bases align to TRBD2. The CDR3 contains 15 residues. With 5 bases clipped from V and 5 bases from J, the junction kept 5 bases outside the gene matches. Germline V gene lookup returns CDR1 SEHNR and CDR2 FQNEAQ (reference sequence). In DNA, the CDR3 is TGTGCCAGCAGCCCGGGACTAGCGGGAGTGGACGAGCAGTACTTC. Protein sequence: CASSPGLAGVDEQYF.

This clonotype was seen a few times. The chain combines TRBV6-1 with TRBJ2-7, with TRBD2 matching over 10 bases. J lost 4 bases, V lost 1 base, and 4 bases had no gene match. The CDR3 contains 15 residues. Per germline, CDR1 MNHNS and CDR2 SASEGT. This CDR3 reads CASSEGASGSYEQYF. Written as DNA, the CDR3 is TGTGCCAGCAGTGAAGGGGCTAGCGGGAGTTACGAGCAGTACTTC.

This clonotype has a handful of counts. The CDR3 region is CASKLLPRTGRATGELFF. The CDR3, as DNA: TGTGCCAGCAAACTCCTACCCCGAACGGGCAGAGCCACCGGGGAGCTGTTTTTT. The rearrangement uses TRBV6-2 or TRBV6-3 and TRBJ2-2; no reliable D call. This CDR3 spans 18 amino acids. V lost 7 bases, J lost 4 bases, and 25 bases lay in between. Germline lookup yields CDR1 MNHEY and CDR2 SVGEGT.

The CDR3 reads CASSLVALITDTQYF. CDR3 DNA sequence: TGCGCCAGCAGCTTGGTAGCGTTAATAACAGATACGCAGTATTTT. The gene calls are TRBV5-1 and TRBJ2-3; perhaps TRBD2 as D (5 bases). CDR1 is SGHRS and CDR2 is YFSETQ in the germline V gene. The CDR3 has 15 residues. Trimming cost V 0 bases and J 3 bases, with 11 bases left between them.

The chain uses TRBV5-4 and TRBJ2-5; 13 nucleotides match TRBD2. The germline V gene has CDR1 SGHNT and CDR2 YYREEE (reference sequence). The CDR3 runs 16 residues. With 3 bases clipped from V and 4 bases from J, the junction kept 6 bases outside the gene matches. In DNA form, the CDR3 reads TGTGCCAGCAGCTCAGGACTAGCGGGAGAGAGAGAGACCCAGTACTTC. It is translated as CASSSGLAGERETQYF.

This clonotype appeared a few times. This chain links TRBV7-2 with TRBJ2-3, with a tentative D call TRBD2 (5 bases). V was clipped by 4 bases and J by 3 bases, with 17 bases between them. The CDR3 spans 16 residues. Germline V lookup: CDR1 SGHTA, CDR2 FQGNSA. The CDR3 DNA reads TGTGCCAGCAGCTCTTCTAGCAACCCTGGGACAGATACGCAGTATTTT. Its protein is CASSSSSNPGTDTQYF.

The genes are TRBV15 and TRBJ2-7, with D uncertain. Germline loops: CDR1 LNHNV, CDR2 YYDKDF (reference sequence). The CDR3 sequence is 15 residues long. Trimming removed 2 bases from V and 7 bases from J, with 18 bases in between. CDR3 DNA sequence: TGTGCCACCAGCAGACCGGAGTTGGGCCTTCGGGAGCAGTACTTC. Translated: CATSRPELGLREQYF. Variable domain in full (rest from reference TRBV15 and TRBJ2-7): DAMVIQNPRYQVTQFGKPVTLSCSQTLNHNVMYWYQQKSSQAPKLLFHYYDKDFNNEADTPDNFQSRRPNTSFCFLDIRSPGLGDTAMYLCATSRPELGLREQYFGPGTRLTVT.

V usage is TRBV6-2 or TRBV6-3 and J usage is TRBJ1-4; D gene ambiguous. The CDR3 runs 17 residues. Germline assignment: CDR1 MNHEY and CDR2 SVGEGT. Trimming removed 2 bases from V and 8 bases from J, with 21 bases in between. The CDR3 coding sequence is TGTGCCAGCAGTTACAACCAAGCCTTGCCCGCACTCGAAAAACTGTTTTTT. As protein: CASSYNQALPALEKLFF.

The V and J genes are TRBV12-3 or TRBV12-4 and TRBJ2-3; D tentatively fits TRBD1 or TRBD2 (5 bases each). This CDR3 has 16 residues. Trimming took off 4 bases at V and 2 bases at J, with 16 bases between the two ends. For the CDR3, the DNA is TGTGCCAGCAGTTCGGGTCGGGGCGGTTACACAGATACGCAGTATTTT. This encodes CASSSGRGGYTDTQYF.

This clonotype is deemed medium-sized. The chain employs TRBV6-1 and TRBJ2-5; no firm D call. The germline V gene encodes CDR1 MNHNS and CDR2 SASEGT. Trimming left V 2 bases short and J 5 bases short, with 15 bases between. CDR3 length: 15 amino acids. CDR3 loop: CASSERSDGRETQYF. The CDR3 coding sequence is TGTGCCAGCAGTGAACGGAGTGACGGTCGGGAGACCCAGTACTTC.

This clonotype was counted only a few times. This chain connects TRBV6-1 to TRBJ2-3; D unresolved. Deletions cut 6 bases from V and 1 base from J, with 20 bases between. The germline V gene encodes CDR1 MNHNS and CDR2 SASEGT. The CDR3 has 17 residues. CDR3 nucleotides: TGTGCCAGCAGCCAGACTCGGTCTCGACGGGGCACAGATACGCAGTATTTT. It translates to CASSQTRSRRGTDTQYF.

The chain employs TRBV5-1 and TRBJ1-2, with a weak D call TRBD1 (6 bases). The CDR3 covers 14 residues. Germline V gene lookup returns CDR1 SGHRS and CDR2 YFSETQ. The V end was cut by 4 bases, the J end by 4 bases, with 14 bases between. The CDR3 coding sequence is TGCGCCAGCAGCACGTCAGGGGTGGGCTATGGCTACACCTTC. Its protein is CASSTSGVGYGYTF. The whole variable domain, remainder taken from reference TRBV5-1 and TRBJ1-2, is KAGVTQTPRYLIKTRGQQVTLSCSPISGHRSVSWYQQTPGQGLQFLFEYFSETQRNKGNFPGRFSGRQFSNSRSEMNVSTLELGDSALYLCASSTSGVGYGYTFGSGTRLTVV.

The chain carries TRBV29-1 and TRBJ2-7; D is unresolved. The CDR3 sequence is 12 residues long. Germline-derived CDR1 and CDR2 are SQVTM and ANQGSEA. V lost 4 bases and J lost 1, with 8 bases in between. DNA for the CDR3: TGCAGCGTTGCCATGGGTTCCTACGAGCAGTACTTC. Its protein is CSVAMGSYEQYF.

The chain couples TRBV7-3 to TRBJ2-3; the match to TRBD2 covers 12 bases. CDR1 is SGHTA, CDR2 FQGTGA, per germline. V gave up 5 bases and J gave up 0 bases; unmatched junction bases: 3. This CDR3 spans 16 amino acids. The CDR3, as DNA: TGTGCCAGCAGCCCTGGGACTAGCGGGAGCACAGATACGCAGTATTTT. Protein sequence: CASSPGTSGSTDTQYF.

The V and J genes are TRBV14 and TRBJ2-7; D gene unclear. Between the trimmed V and J ends, which lost 0 bases and 7 bases, there was a span of 10 bases. Germline loops: CDR1 SGHDN, CDR2 FVKESK. The CDR3 runs 13 residues. CDR3 DNA: TGTGCCAGCAGCCAAGACACAGTAGGTGAGCAGTACTTC. Translating it yields CASSQDTVGEQYF.

J is TRBJ2-5 and V is TRBV15; D is perhaps TRBD2 (5 bases). The CDR3 spans 14 residues. The germline gives CDR1 LNHNV, CDR2 YYDKDF (reference sequence). V was clipped by 1 base and J by 5 bases, with 11 bases between them. CDR3 protein: CATSRAGKLETQYF. In nucleotides, the CDR3 is TGTGCCACCAGCAGAGCGGGGAAGTTGGAGACCCAGTACTTC.

The rearrangement links TRBV12-3 or TRBV12-4 to TRBJ1-6; D not certain. The V end was cut by 6 bases, the J end by 9 bases, with 9 bases between. CDR3 size: 12 residues. CDR3: CASRGLGSPLHF. The DNA of the CDR3 is TGTGCCAGCAGAGGTCTAGGTTCACCCCTCCACTTT.

This clonotype is a singleton in its sample. The chain has TRBV18 and TRBJ1-3, with unresolved D. The V and J ends lost 3 bases and 0 bases respectively, with 12 bases between them. This CDR3 is 16 amino acids long. Germline V gene lookup returns CDR1 KGHSH and CDR2 LQKENI. The CDR3 loop reads CASSPGLRVSGNTIYF. The CDR3 region has the DNA TGTGCCAGCTCACCGGGGTTAAGGGTCTCTGGAAACACCATATATTTT.

The rearrangement uses TRBV7-2 and TRBJ2-1; D call uncertain. The CDR3 runs to 15 residues. CDR1 is SGHTA, CDR2 FQGNSA, per germline. Trimming took 7 bases from V and 1 from J, leaving 14 bases between them. The CDR3 nucleotides are TGTGCCAGCATGCTTGACTGGCGGTCCTACAATGAGCAGTTCTTC. It codes for CASMLDWRSYNEQFF.

This clonotype has only a few counts. The chain couples TRBV11-2 to TRBJ1-1; D might be TRBD1 (6 bases). CDR3 length equals 15 residues. Germline V CDR1 and CDR2: SGHAT, FQNNGV. V shed 2 bases and J shed 2 bases, with 12 bases lying between them. The CDR3 DNA sequence: TGTGCCAGCAGCTTACCGGGGGCGCGCAACACTGAAGCTTTCTTT. The encoded protein is CASSLPGARNTEAFF.

The chain combines TRBV7-8 with TRBJ2-1; TRBD2 aligns across 11 bases. Trimming took 2 bases from V and 9 from J; bases not matched to a gene: 6. Germline V lookup: CDR1 SGHVS, CDR2 FQNEAQ. This CDR3 has 15 amino acids. The CDR3 loop reads CASSLLLAGVGEQFF. CDR3 DNA: TGTGCCAGCAGCTTACTACTAGCGGGAGTGGGTGAGCAGTTCTTC.

This chain connects TRBV20-1 to TRBJ2-4, with a weak D call TRBD1 (6 bases). The length of the CDR3 is 13 residues. Deletions cut 7 bases from V and 3 bases from J, with 13 bases between. Germline V gene sequence: CDR1 DFQATT, CDR2 SNEGSKA (reference sequence). CDR3 nucleotide sequence: TGCAGTGTCCGGGACATAAGCAAAAACATTCAGTACTTC. Protein: CSVRDISKNIQYF.

Only a few counts were recorded for this clonotype. This chain links TRBV20-1 with TRBJ2-3, with 7 bases fitting TRBD2. Germline assignment: CDR1 DFQATT and CDR2 SNEGSKA (reference sequence). The CDR3 length is 16 residues. J gave up 4 bases and V 1 base, and 11 bases lay outside the gene matches. This CDR3 reads CSARAPPRELADTQYF. Written as DNA, the CDR3 is TGCAGTGCTAGAGCCCCCCCGCGGGAGTTGGCAGATACGCAGTATTTT.